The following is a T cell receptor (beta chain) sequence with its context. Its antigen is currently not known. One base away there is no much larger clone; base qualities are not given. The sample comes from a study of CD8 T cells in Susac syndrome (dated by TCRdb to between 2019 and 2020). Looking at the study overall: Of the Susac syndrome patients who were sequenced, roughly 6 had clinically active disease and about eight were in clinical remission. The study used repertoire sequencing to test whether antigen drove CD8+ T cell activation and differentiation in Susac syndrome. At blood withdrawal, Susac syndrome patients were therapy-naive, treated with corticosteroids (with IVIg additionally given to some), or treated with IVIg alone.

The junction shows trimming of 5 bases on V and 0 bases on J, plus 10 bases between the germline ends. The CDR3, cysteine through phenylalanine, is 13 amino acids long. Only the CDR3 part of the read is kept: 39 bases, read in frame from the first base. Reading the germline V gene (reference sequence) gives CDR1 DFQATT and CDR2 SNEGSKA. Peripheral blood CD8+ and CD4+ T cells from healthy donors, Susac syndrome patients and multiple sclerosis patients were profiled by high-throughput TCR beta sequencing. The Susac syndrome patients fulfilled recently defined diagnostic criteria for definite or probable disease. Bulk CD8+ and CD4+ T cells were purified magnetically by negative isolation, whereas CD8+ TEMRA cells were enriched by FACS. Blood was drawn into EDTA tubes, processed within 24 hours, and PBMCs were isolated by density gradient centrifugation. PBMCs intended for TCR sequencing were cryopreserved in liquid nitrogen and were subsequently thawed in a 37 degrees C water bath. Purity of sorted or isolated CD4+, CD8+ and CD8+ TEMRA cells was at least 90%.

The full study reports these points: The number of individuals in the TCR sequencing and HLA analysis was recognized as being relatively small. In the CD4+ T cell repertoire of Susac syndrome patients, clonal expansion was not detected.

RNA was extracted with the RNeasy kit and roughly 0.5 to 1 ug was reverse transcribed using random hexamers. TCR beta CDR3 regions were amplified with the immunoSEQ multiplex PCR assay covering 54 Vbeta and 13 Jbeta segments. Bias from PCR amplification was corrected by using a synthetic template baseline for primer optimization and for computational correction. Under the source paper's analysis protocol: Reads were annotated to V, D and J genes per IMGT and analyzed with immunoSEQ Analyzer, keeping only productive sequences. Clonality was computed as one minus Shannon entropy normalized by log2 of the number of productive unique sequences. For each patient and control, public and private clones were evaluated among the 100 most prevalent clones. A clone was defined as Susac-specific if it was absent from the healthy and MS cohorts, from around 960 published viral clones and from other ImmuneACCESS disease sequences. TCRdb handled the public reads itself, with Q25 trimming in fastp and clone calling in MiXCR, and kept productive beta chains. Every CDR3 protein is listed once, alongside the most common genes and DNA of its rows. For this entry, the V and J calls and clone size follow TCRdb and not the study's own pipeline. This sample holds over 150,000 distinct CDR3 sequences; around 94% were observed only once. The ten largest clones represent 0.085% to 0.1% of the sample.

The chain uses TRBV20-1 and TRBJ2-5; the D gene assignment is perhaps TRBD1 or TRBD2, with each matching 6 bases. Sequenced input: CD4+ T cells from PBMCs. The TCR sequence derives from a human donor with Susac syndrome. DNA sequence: TGCAGTGCTCAGAGGGGGGACCAAGAGACCCAGTACTTC. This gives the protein CSAQRGDQETQYF.